This is a list of T cell receptor beta chains from one sample in a study of cytomegalovirus exposure and HLA in healthy donors. Profiling relied on immunoSEQ multiplex PCR, and the TCRdb table lists in-frame clones only, not all of them. The table shows some 110,000 clones, with roughly 76% occurring only once. Sequenced material: PBMCs. Source of these receptors: a man aged 50 to 59 in good health and CMV-seropositive. CDR3s include the opening cysteine and the closing phenylalanine or tryptophan. D genes are given only for firm matches. Some rows mark clone size as missing; the rest say once, few, many or name a class of expanded clone.

d_call j_call clone_size v_call cdr3_aa
NA TRBJ2-2 few TRBV7-7 CASTQGSTGELFF
NA TRBJ1-4 NA TRBV4-2 CASSQDGRGMGEKLFF
TRBD2 TRBJ2-7 NA TRBV7-8 CASSPPGGFREQYF
TRBD2 TRBJ2-2 NA TRBV16 CASSHGTSTGELFF
TRBD2 TRBJ2-1 NA TRBV5-1 CASGRLADNEQFF
NA TRBJ2-7 few TRBV12-5 CASSHGGSYEQYF
TRBD1 TRBJ2-7 NA TRBV7-9 CASSVRPGQGADEQYF
NA TRBJ2-1 NA TRBV29-1 CSFRDSYNEQFF
NA TRBJ1-2 NA TRBV2 CASSERGRNYGYTF
NA TRBJ1-4 NA TRBV19 CASKWRETNEKLFF
TRBD1 TRBJ2-2 NA TRBV7-9 CASSSGTVGSGELFF
TRBD1 TRBJ2-6 NA TRBV19 CASSSPGGWANVLTF
TRBD1 TRBJ2-7 NA TRBV10-2 CASRAVTGVGYEQYF
NA TRBJ2-3 NA TRBV6-5 CASSGTSRRDTQYF
TRBD2 TRBJ2-7 NA TRBV9 CASSGSGSDEQYF
TRBD1 TRBJ2-2 NA TRBV7-9 CASSAEGADTGELFF
TRBD1 TRBJ1-2 once TRBV4-1 CASSPALTDRAFVYGYTF
TRBD2 TRBJ2-1 NA TRBV5-1 CASRSFAGGPVNSYNEQFF
NA TRBJ1-1 NA TRBV15 CATSKQGELQLGFF
TRBD2 TRBJ2-6 few TRBV19 CASSREGVGHPGANVLTF
NA TRBJ1-4 once TRBV28 CASSFGVVGRGTNEKLFF
TRBD1 TRBJ2-5 NA TRBV28 CASTGTGLLGQYF
TRBD1 TRBJ1-2 NA TRBV2 CASGPGRGLAGYTF
TRBD2 TRBJ2-1 NA TRBV4-1 CASSSTSGSHNEQFF
NA TRBJ1-3 NA TRBV5-6 CASSFQDSSGNTIYF
TRBD2 TRBJ2-7 NA TRBV7-9 CASSLSPGEGLYEQYF
NA TRBJ1-4 NA TRBV9 CASSVGWQGGGEKLFF
TRBD1 TRBJ2-7 few TRBV6-1 CASSETWTGGDHEQYF
NA TRBJ1-5 NA TRBV11-2 CASSPGDIYSNQPQHF
TRBD1 TRBJ2-5 NA TRBV29-1 CSVEDDRGRETQYF
NA TRBJ1-2 once TRBV9 CASSVIGAHYGYTF
TRBD1 TRBJ1-6 NA TRBV5-1 CASGTGTGDSPLHF
NA TRBJ1-4 NA TRBV6-6 CASSYQPGSDEKLFF
NA TRBJ2-3 few TRBV6-6 CASSWGGGGTDTQYF
NA TRBJ1-5 NA TRBV19 CASSSLASYQPQHF
NA TRBJ2-5 few TRBV5-4 CASSLVVAQVETQYF
NA TRBJ2-5 NA TRBV6-6 CASSLGTPQETQYF
NA TRBJ1-6 NA TRBV7-2 CASSFPGAGSPLHF
NA TRBJ2-7 NA TRBV11-3 CASSRGPSYEQYF
NA TRBJ1-1 once TRBV18 CASSPPGLQNTEAFF
NA TRBJ2-5 NA TRBV28 CASSPRGGVETQYF
TRBD1 TRBJ1-2 few TRBV18 CASSSETGANYGYTF
NA TRBJ2-3 once TRBV28 CASSFRWVERATQYF
NA TRBJ2-1 NA TRBV4-1 CASSLSWGGGSYNEQFF
TRBD1 TRBJ2-5 NA TRBV11-3 CASSSTGVETQYF
TRBD1 TRBJ1-3 NA TRBV2 CASRRDRVSGNTIYF
NA TRBJ1-2 few TRBV7-9 CASSDVRVGYGYTF
NA TRBJ2-2 NA TRBV10-1 CASSGSGVDTGELFF
NA TRBJ2-2 NA TRBV9 CASSGRGSGGSYTGELFF
TRBD2 TRBJ2-7 NA TRBV11-2 CASRGRDSYEQYF
NA TRBJ2-5 NA TRBV10-1 CASSDGRAQYHPETQYF